This T cell receptor beta chain was identified in a study of cytomegalovirus exposure and HLA in healthy donors (dated by TCRdb to the late 2010s). A note on the overall study: According to a later analysis, the 120 or so validation repertoires were produced on the same platform as the 666 repertoires of the first cohort. To predict cytomegalovirus infection status, the study brought together high-throughput TCR immunosequencing, statistical association of individual TCRs with disease status, and machine learning. Besides the first cohort of some 670 subjects, a separate validation cohort made up of some 110 different subjects was used. The aim of the study was to test whether cataloging public T cell receptors could identify signatures of past pathogen exposure. Results the study describes overall, beyond this receptor: A later analysis found that TCRs clustered in the first cohort also tended to co-occur in the roughly 120 validation repertoires, with about 94% of cluster scores above 0. Cytomegalovirus status was reported to be diagnosed by the classifier with high specificity and sensitivity in both the original and validation cohorts. A few of the identified cytomegalovirus-associated TCR beta chains were confirmed in vitro to be specific for cytomegalovirus antigens. A later analysis lacked HLA typing for the validation cohort, so it scored co-occurrence in that cohort across all 130 or so repertoires. Across donors, most TCR sequences were observed very rarely, whereas some public TCRs were present in many individuals. The study gave a list of over 150 TCR beta chains associated with cytomegalovirus. It was suggested by the authors that the approach could potentially be generalized to other disease states and immunological phenotypes.

This clone came up a few times. This receptor's antigen is unknown. The record has no base qualities; no much larger clone is one base away. Library creation used the immunoSEQ multiplex PCR assay. From the authors' description of their analysis: A statistical classification framework was built for diagnosing cytomegalovirus status from the catalog of TCR beta chain sequences. Sourced from immuneACCESS, this table was stored by TCRdb with only in-frame sequences that have V and J called. A share of the clones is absent; for the studies checked, an unresolved V gene accounts for under half, and the remainder has no known explanation. The DNA gave D and trimming, while V, J and clone size come from that table. In this sample the table shows about 120,000 clones, 85% to 90% of which occur a single time. The top ten clonotypes cover roughly 6.3% of the sample. Separate from the roughly 660-subject first cohort, the validation cohort of about 110 subjects was the group to which the donors belonged.

Sequences MGHRA (CDR1) and YSYEKL (CDR2) are obtained from the germline V gene. Compared with germline, V lacks 4 bases and J lacks 1 base; bases without a gene match: 6. The CDR3, from cysteine to phenylalanine, totals 18 residues. Only the CDR3 portion is preserved as DNA: 54 bases, with reading frame beginning at the first base. Material for sequencing was PBMCs. The sequence came from a woman in her late teens or twenties in good health and CMV-seropositive. Recombination linked TRBV4-1 to TRBJ1-6, with 11 junctional bases fitting TRBD1. The CDR3 has the sequence CASSLWTGGESYNSPLHF. The DNA sequence is TGCGCCAGCAGCCTGTGGACAGGGGGCGAATCCTATAATTCACCCCTCCACTTT.